These T cell receptor beta chains were read from a single sample in a study of shared clonotypes between healthy human individuals. Only in-frame clones appear in the TCRdb table, and some are missing; sequencing was by immunoSEQ multiplex PCR. The table records about 2.4 million clones, more than 80% of them present only once. The sequenced sample consisted of naive CD4+ T cells sorted from blood. Receptor source: a man aged 18 to 30 in good health. Both conserved end residues are part of each CDR3.

j_gene	v_gene	CDR3aa
TRBJ1-5	TRBV29-1	CSVVIGTGGSNQPQHF
TRBJ2-7	TRBV5-1	CASSWPSDGAGEQYF
TRBJ2-5	TRBV5-4	CASRRTGGAGETQYF
TRBJ1-2	TRBV13	CASSSPGRNYGYTF
TRBJ2-3	TRBV28	CASSFRQGADTQYF
TRBJ2-5	TRBV5-4	CASSLAGPSGSSETQYF
TRBJ2-7	TRBV11-2	CASSLGNEQYF
TRBJ2-5	TRBV4-3	CASSQGQQGGETQYF
TRBJ2-7	TRBV2	CASSGLAGYYEQYF
TRBJ1-5	TRBV27	CASSLTGFSNQPQHF
TRBJ1-5	TRBV9	CASSATALAQPQHF
TRBJ2-2	TRBV2	CASSEEGLTGELFF
TRBJ2-2	TRBV18	CASSLQGALATGELFF
TRBJ2-7	TRBV19	CASSGTSGGFYEQYF
TRBJ2-1	TRBV6-1	CASSVISGGAALRFF
TRBJ2-7	TRBV6-5	CASSYSLVVSSYEQYF
TRBJ2-3	TRBV5-1	CASSLGQGVPDTQYF
TRBJ1-6	TRBV5-4	CASSLGDSANSPLHF
TRBJ1-3	TRBV7-2	CASSANRGPGNTIYF
TRBJ1-1	TRBV5-1	CASSLGVRQGTEAFF
TRBJ2-3	TRBV11-2	CASRLSGRVTDTQYF
TRBJ2-1	TRBV6-1	CASSELGQGYNEQFF
TRBJ2-5	TRBV2	CASSETVLNF
TRBJ2-1	TRBV6-1	CASSDGLAGNNEQFF
TRBJ2-3	TRBV15	CATSRDRTSTDTQYF
TRBJ1-3	TRBV6-5	CASSYGGDSGNTIYF
TRBJ1-3	TRBV5-1	CASRQVFSGNTIYF